Detailed here is one T cell receptor (beta chain). Documented treatment: oral pan-JAK inhibitor, 5-10 mg twice daily. Peripheral blood and lesional scalp punch biopsies came from alopecia areata patients. CD4+ and CD8+ T cells were sorted from PBMCs stained for CD3, CD4 and CD8. Per the germline V gene, CDR1 is GTSNPN and CDR2 is SVGIG (reference sequence). The CDR3 runs 18 residues. Between the trimmed V and J ends, which lost 2 bases and 0 bases, there was a span of 20 bases. The sample originates from a study of CD8+ T cells in alopecia areata. Extracted from the samples, RNA was reverse transcribed into cDNA to serve as the sequencing template. Produced via immunoSEQ multiplex PCR; TCRdb's table is partial and in-frame only. The profile shows hundreds of thousands of clones, more than 60% of them singletons.

The J gene is TRBJ2-1, the V gene TRBV30, with D possibly being TRBD2 (5 bases). The clonotype originates from a human donor with alopecia areata. Sequencing was performed on CD4+ T cells sorted from blood, taken around week 44, from a patient treated with tofacitinib. CDR3 sequence reads: CAWSIERGLSSSYNEQFF. The DNA for the CDR3 is TGTGCCTGGAGTATTGAGAGAGGACTCTCAAGCTCCTACAATGAGCAGTTCTTC.